This TCR beta chain was observed in a study of T-cell reconstitution after alpha-beta-depleted transplantation in children. General study findings and limits: Most T-cell counts and diversity one year after the transplant came from T cells that were newly produced. Surviving recipient T cells and thymic progenitors underlay high day-60 TCRbeta diversity in some patients.

The CDR3 contains 16 residues. V lost 0 bases to trimming and J lost 0 bases, with 9 bases between them. It was with unique molecular identifiers that the TCRbeta library was prepared. TCRdb re-called the PCR reads with MiXCR, one entry per CDR3 protein. The table lists about 580,000 distinct CDR3 sequences, 23% of them singletons, with about 14% in the top ten. Points on this clonotype: The antigen remains unidentified.

The clonotype comes from a boy less than two years old who had a stem cell transplant for acute myeloid leukemia, so the T cells may come from the graft donor. The source material was PBMCs, mostly from graft donor cells, sampled 360 days after TCRalphabeta/CD19-depleted stem cell transplant. V usage is TRBV12-3 or TRBV12-4 and J usage is TRBJ2-1; TRBD2 might be the D (5 bases). CDR3 region: CASSLALGSSYNEQFF. The CDR3 bases are TGTGCCAGCAGTTTAGCCCTTGGGAGCTCCTACAATGAGCAGTTCTTC.